This T cell receptor beta chain was identified in a study of shared clonotypes between healthy human individuals. A deep-level run was used for the assay. Assay used: immunoSEQ multiplex PCR; TCRdb lists only in-frame clones, some missing. This table has about 230,000 clones, just over 65% appearing once. The donors were adults (healthy and HIV-negative) with no recent acute infections or vaccinations. V was trimmed by 4 bases and J by 3 bases, leaving 13 bases between them. Per the germline V gene, CDR1 is SGHTS and CDR2 is YDEGEE. The CDR3 is 14 amino acids. General study points: A generally larger estimated richness was seen in naive subsets than in memory subsets. Naive CD4 clonotypes overlapped across a handful of donors at approximately 5%.

A remark on this clone: Its target is unknown.

The chain is built from TRBV5-8 and TRBJ2-5, with D tentatively TRBD1 (6 bases). The receptor was derived from a man aged 25-45 years in good health. Sequencing used memory CD4+ T cells sorted from blood. Stated subset: CD45RA-negative fraction. The CDR3 protein is CASSIRDNEETQYF. The CDR3, as DNA: TGTGCCAGCAGCATCCGGGACAATGAAGAGACCCAGTACTTC.